The text below deals with one T cell receptor (beta chain). Antigen unknown. Trimming pared 6 bases from V and 3 bases from J, leaving 15 bases between. The CDR3 sequence is 14 residues long. Germline CDR1 is SGHAT and CDR2 is FQNNGV. The data belong to a study of T cell responses to AZD1222 COVID-19 vaccine. Broader study findings: Baseline serology detected seropositivity in only six AZD1222 recipients. Among the donors, most were white British and more were female, and clonal diversity was possibly underestimated. Vaccine-associated CD4 TCRs spanned spike, dominant at 160-218 and 743-854.

TCRdb keeps only in-frame clones here, not all; method: immunoSEQ multiplex PCR. Among 150,000 to 200,000 clones, roughly 94% were seen once, and the ten largest hold 0.64%. This sequence was found in an adult in good health. The chain uses TRBV11-2 and TRBJ2-7; D tentatively reads TRBD1 or TRBD2 (5 bases each). The sample here was peripheral blood, taken on day 0 of AZD1222 vaccination. CDR3 DNA: TGTGCCAGCAGGCAGCCGGGACGGGACTACGAGCAGTACTTC. Its protein product is CASRQPGRDYEQYF.